The rows below give T cell receptor beta chains drawn from one sample of a study of blood T cell repertoires in COVID-19. Clones were sequenced by immunoSEQ multiplex PCR, and TCRdb holds only the in-frame ones, with some missing. Of more than 200,000 clones in the sample, approximately 80% were seen once. The sample comprised peripheral blood. The source of these receptors is a woman in her thirties or forties who had recovered from COVID-19. CDR3s leave out the opening cysteine and the closing phenylalanine or tryptophan. The D gene is left open where the match is weak.

v_call d_call cdr3_aa
TRBV19 - ASRGFLYGVSQPQH
TRBV11-2 TRBD1 ASSQGTASETQY
TRBV24-1 - ATSANLAEQETQY
TRBV19 - ASRETAGVETQY
TRBV28 TRBD2 ASSPWTSGGDQTGELF
TRBV30 - ALTLGLGWTEAF
TRBV19 TRBD1 ASSIGQGKAGANVLT
TRBV29-1 - SVDVGVQETQY
TRBV27 TRBD1 ASSTRDRGDEKLF
TRBV21-1 - ASSAHATDTNEKLF
TRBV7-2 TRBD2 ASSPRTSGGEETQY
TRBV21-1 - ASRDKLSQGHTEAF
TRBV27 TRBD2 ASSLSTSANEQF
TRBV5-1 TRBD1 ASSLTWDRGMSSYNSPLH
TRBV9 TRBD2 ASSVGGLAGFRETQY
TRBV7-2 TRBD2 ASSLSLAGDTDTQY
TRBV5-4 - ASSVGTQVSEQF
TRBV7-2 TRBD2 ASSPMSGGSTDTQY
TRBV4-3 - ASSQDRLGTDTQY
TRBV4-3 - ASSPGSIGAHNEKLF
TRBV3-1/TRBV3-2 TRBD1 ASSRGQAGNSPLH
TRBV18 TRBD2 ASSPPGLAYNEQF
TRBV10-3 - AISLEDSGNTIY
TRBV6-1 - ASSEVGKGNTEAF
TRBV18 TRBD1 ASSRDRATNYGYT
TRBV10-1 TRBD1 ASSESMGTVYQPQH
TRBV27 TRBD1 ASSRRTGTALSSYNSPLH
TRBV30 TRBD1 AWEKKGQTNSPLH
TRBV28 TRBD2 ASSRRGTSGGASTDTQY
TRBV2 - ASNKIPNEKLF
TRBV5-1 - ASSSTGWNTEAF
TRBV13 TRBD1 ASSLGPGQGWTNTEAF
TRBV5-1 TRBD2 ASSLGLAVRETQY
TRBV6-2/TRBV6-3 TRBD1 ASSYSGWGQGLHEQF
TRBV27 - ASSLVSGAGNTIY
TRBV2 - ASSELRGSNQPQH
TRBV6-6 TRBD1 ASSRKDRDNQPQH
TRBV6-5 TRBD1 ASSGGTGSYEQY
TRBV15 TRBD1 ATSRGQGRNTGELF
TRBV10-1 - ASSPRQVWDEQY
TRBV30 - AWSVRGDTQY
TRBV30 TRBD1 AWSAGQGDQPQH
TRBV9 TRBD1 ASSDSLIGTGSENTGELF
TRBV30 - AWSYRGIQY
TRBV7-3 - ASSPEGGWQF
TRBV6-1 TRBD1 ASSELGQAIYGYT
TRBV5-1 TRBD2 ASRRLFGGGLNTGELF
TRBV5-1 TRBD1 ASSQPQGAGETQY
TRBV7-8 - ASSHDSNIQY
TRBV7-2 - ASSPQQGGWNEQF
TRBV9 - ASSGTNEQF
TRBV28 - ASRTGNQPQH
TRBV4-2 - ASSQESSFSGTLNTQY
TRBV2 - ASSEFGYEQY
TRBV11-2 TRBD1 ASSLVRGQGAKAF
TRBV6-5 - ASSYSTDLYGYT
TRBV7-8 TRBD1 ASSASGTGGTRPQH